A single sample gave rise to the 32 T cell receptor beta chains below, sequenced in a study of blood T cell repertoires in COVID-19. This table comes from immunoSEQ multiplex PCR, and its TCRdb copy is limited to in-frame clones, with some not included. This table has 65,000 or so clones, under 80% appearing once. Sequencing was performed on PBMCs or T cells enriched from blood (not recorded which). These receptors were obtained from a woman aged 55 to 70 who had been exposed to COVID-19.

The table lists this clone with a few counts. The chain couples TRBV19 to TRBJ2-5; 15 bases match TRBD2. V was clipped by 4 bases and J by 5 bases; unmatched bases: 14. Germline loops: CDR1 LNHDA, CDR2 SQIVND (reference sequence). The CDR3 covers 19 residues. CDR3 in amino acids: CASSKGLAGGRAPRETQYF. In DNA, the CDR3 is TGTGCCAGTAGTAAGGGACTAGCGGGAGGAAGGGCCCCCAGGGAGACCCAGTACTTC.

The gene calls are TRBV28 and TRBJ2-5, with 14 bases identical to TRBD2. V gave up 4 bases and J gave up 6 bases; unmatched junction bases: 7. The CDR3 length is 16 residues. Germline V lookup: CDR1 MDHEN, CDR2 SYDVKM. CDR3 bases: TGTGCCAGCAGTTCACGGACTAGCGGGGGGAGAAAGACCCAGTACTTC. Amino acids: CASSSRTSGGRKTQYF.

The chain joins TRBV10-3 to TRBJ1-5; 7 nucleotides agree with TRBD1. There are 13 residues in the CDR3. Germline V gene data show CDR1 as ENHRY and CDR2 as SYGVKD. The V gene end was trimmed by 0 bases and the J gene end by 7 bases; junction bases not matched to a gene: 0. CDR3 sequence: CAISESGGQPQHF. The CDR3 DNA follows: TGTGCCATCAGTGAGTCAGGGGGCCAGCCCCAGCATTTT.

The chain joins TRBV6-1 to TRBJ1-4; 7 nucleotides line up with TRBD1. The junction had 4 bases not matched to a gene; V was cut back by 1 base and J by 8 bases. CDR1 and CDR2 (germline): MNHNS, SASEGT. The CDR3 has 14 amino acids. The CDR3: CASSEGQGGEKLFF. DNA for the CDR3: TGTGCCAGCAGTGAAGGACAGGGTGGCGAAAAACTGTTTTTT.

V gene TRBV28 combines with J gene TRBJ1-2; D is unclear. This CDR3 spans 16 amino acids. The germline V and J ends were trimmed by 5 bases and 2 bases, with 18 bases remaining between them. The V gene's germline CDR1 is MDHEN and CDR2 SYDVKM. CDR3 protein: CASSSPDPSKNYGYTF. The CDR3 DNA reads TGTGCCAGCAGTAGCCCAGATCCTAGTAAGAACTATGGCTACACCTTC.

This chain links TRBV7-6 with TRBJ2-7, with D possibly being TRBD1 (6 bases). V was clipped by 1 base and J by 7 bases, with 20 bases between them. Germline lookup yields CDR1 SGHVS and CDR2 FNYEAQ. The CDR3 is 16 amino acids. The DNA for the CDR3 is TGTGCCAGCAGCTTAGGTCCGCAGGGGTCTCGAGGGGAGCAGTACTTC. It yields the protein CASSLGPQGSRGEQYF.

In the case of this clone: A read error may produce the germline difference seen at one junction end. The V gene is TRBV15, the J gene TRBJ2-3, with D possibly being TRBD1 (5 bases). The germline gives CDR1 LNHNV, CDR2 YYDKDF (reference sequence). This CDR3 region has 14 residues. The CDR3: CATSRARGTDTRYF. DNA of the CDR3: TGTGCCACCAGCAGAGCTAGGGGCACAGATACGCGGTATTTT.

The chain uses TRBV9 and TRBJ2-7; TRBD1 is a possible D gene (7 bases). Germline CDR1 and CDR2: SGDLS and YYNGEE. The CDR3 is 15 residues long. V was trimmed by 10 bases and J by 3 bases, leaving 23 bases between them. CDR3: CASQGGPPGGYEQYF. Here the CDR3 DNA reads TGTGCCTCCCAGGGGGGACCGCCGGGTGGCTACGAGCAGTACTTC.

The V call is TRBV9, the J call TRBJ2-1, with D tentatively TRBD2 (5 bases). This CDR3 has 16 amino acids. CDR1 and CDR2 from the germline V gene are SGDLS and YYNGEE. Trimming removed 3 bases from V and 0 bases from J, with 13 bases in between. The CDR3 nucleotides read TGTGCCAGCAGCGCAGGACTGGTAAGCTCCTACAATGAGCAGTTCTTC. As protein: CASSAGLVSSYNEQFF.

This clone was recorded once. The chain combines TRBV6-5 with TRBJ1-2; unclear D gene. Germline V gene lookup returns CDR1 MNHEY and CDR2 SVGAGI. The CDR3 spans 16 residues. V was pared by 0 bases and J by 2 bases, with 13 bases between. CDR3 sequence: CASSYSRTGGNYGYTF. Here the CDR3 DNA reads TGTGCCAGCAGTTACTCAAGGACCGGAGGGAACTATGGCTACACCTTC.

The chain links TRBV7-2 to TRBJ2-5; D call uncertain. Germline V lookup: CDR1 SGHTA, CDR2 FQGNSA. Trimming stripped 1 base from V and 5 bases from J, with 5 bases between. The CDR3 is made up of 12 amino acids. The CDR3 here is CASSLVSETQYF. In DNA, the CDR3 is TGTGCCAGCAGCTTAGTCTCGGAGACCCAGTACTTC.

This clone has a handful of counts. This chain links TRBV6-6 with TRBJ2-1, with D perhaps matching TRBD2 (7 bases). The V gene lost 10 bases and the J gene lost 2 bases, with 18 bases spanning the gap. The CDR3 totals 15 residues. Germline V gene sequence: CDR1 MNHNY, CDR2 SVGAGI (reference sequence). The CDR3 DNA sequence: TGTGCCACCCGCACGGGGGCGGGAGCCTACAATGAGCAGTTCTTC. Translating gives CATRTGAGAYNEQFF.

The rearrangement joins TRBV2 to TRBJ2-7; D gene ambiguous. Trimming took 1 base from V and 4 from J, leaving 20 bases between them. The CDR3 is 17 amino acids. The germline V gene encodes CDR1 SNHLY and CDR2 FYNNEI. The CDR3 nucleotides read TGTGCCAGCAGTGAAGGAGGCGGCCCGAAGAAAACTTACGAGCAGTACTTC. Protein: CASSEGGGPKKTYEQYF.

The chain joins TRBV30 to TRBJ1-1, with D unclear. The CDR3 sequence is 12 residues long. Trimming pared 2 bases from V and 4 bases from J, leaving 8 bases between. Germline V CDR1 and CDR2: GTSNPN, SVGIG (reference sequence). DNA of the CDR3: TGTGCCTGGAGTCGGGTGGGCACTGAAGCTTTCTTT. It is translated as CAWSRVGTEAFF.

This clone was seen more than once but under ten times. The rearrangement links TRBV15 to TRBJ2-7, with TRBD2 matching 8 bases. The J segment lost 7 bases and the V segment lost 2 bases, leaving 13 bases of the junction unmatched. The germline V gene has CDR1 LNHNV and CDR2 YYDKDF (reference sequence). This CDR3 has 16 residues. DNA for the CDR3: TGTGCCACCAGCAGATACGGGGGGGACCAAGGCCTTGAGCAGTACTTC. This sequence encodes CATSRYGGDQGLEQYF.

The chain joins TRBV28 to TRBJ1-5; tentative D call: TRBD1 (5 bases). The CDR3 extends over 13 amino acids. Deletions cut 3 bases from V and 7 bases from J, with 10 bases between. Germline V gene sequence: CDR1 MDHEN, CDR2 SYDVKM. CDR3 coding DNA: TGTGCCAGCAGTTTTCGGGGGGAACAGCCCCAGCATTTT. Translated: CASSFRGEQPQHF.

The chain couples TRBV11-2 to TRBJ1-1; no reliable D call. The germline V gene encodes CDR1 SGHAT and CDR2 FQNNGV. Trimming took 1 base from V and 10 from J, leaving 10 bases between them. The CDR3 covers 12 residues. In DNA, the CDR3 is TGTGCCAGCAGCTTAGCCGCAGGCAGAGCTTTCTTT. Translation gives CASSLAAGRAFF.

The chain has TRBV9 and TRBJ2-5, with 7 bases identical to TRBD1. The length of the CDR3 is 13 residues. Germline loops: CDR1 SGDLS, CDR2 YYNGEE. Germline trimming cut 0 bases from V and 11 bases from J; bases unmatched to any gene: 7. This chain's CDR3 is CASSVGDSLGQYF. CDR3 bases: TGTGCCAGCAGCGTAGGGGACAGCTTAGGACAGTACTTC.

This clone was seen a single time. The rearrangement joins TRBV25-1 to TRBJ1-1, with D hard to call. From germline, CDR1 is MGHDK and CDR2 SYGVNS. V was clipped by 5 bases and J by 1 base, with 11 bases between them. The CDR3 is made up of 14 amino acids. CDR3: CASSKTRGNTEAFF. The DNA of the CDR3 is TGTGCCAGCAGTAAAACCCGAGGGAACACTGAAGCTTTCTTT.

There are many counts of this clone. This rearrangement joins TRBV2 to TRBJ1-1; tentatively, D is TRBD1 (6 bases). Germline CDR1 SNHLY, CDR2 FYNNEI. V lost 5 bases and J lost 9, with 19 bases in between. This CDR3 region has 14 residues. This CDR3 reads CASSLQGAISKAFF. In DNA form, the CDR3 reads TGTGCCAGCAGTCTACAGGGCGCAATCAGTAAAGCTTTCTTT.

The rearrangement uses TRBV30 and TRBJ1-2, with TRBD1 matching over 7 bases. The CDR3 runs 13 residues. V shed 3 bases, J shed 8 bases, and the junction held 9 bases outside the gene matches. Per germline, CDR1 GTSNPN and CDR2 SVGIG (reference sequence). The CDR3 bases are TGTGCCTGGAGCCGGGACAGTCTAGCCGGCTACACCTTC. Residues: CAWSRDSLAGYTF.

This CDR3 is CASSQEKGAGTNTGELFF. The DNA for the CDR3 is TGTGCCAGCAGCCAAGAAAAGGGAGCGGGCACCAACACCGGGGAGCTGTTTTTT. The V call is TRBV4-2, the J call TRBJ2-2, with D perhaps matching TRBD2 (6 bases). V lost 0 bases to trimming and J lost 2 bases, with 16 bases between them. From germline, CDR1 is LGHNA and CDR2 YNFKEQ. This CDR3 has 18 amino acids.

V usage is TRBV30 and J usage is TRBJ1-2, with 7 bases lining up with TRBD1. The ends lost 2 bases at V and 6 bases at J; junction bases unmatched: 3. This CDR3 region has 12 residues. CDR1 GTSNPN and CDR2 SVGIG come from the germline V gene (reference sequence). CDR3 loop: CAWSPGTDGYTF. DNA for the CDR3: TGTGCCTGGAGTCCGGGGACAGATGGCTACACCTTC.

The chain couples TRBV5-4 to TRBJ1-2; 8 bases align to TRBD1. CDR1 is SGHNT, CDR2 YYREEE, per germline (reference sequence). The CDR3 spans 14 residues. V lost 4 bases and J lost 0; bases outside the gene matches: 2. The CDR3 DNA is TGTGCCAGCAGCGGGGACAGGTCTAACTATGGCTACACCTTC. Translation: CASSGDRSNYGYTF.

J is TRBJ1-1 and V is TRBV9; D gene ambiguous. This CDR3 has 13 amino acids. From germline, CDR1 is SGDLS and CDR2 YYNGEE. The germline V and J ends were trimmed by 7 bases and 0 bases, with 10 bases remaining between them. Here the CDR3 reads CASSEAMNTEAFF. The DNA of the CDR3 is TGTGCCAGCTCAGAAGCGATGAACACTGAAGCTTTCTTT.

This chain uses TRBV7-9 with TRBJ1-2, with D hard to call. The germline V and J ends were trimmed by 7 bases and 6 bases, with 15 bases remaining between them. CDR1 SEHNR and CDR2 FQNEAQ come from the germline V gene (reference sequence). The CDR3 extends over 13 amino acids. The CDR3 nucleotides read TGTGCCAGCAAGGACTCGCAGGTCCATGGCTACACCTTC. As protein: CASKDSQVHGYTF.

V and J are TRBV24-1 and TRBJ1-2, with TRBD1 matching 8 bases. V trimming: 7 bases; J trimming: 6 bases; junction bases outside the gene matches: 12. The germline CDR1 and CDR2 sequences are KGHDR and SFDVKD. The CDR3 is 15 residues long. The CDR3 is CATRCPRTGKHGYTF. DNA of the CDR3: TGTGCCACCAGATGCCCCCGGACAGGGAAGCATGGCTACACCTTC.

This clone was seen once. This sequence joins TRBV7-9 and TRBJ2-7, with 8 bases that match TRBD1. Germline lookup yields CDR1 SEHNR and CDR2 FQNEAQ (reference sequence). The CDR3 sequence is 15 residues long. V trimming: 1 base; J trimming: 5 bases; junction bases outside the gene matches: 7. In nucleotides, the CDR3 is TGTGCCAGCAGCTTAGTCGGACAGGGTTTGAACGAGCAGTACTTC. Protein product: CASSLVGQGLNEQYF.

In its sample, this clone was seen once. CDR3 amino acids: CASSRGGRAREQYF. CDR3 nucleotide sequence: TGCGCCAGCAGCCGGGGCGGGAGGGCTCGGGAGCAGTACTTC. The V gene is TRBV5-1, the J gene TRBJ2-7; 9 nucleotides agree with TRBD2. The V segment lost 4 bases and the J segment 7 bases; nucleotides outside the gene matches: 9. The V gene's germline CDR1 is SGHRS and CDR2 YFSETQ. The CDR3 has 14 amino acids.

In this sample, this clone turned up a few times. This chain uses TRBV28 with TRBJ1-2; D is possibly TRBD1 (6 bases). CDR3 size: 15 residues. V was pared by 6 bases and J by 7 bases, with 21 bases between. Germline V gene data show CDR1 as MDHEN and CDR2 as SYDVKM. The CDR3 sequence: CASSPRAGVIRGYTF. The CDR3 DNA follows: TGTGCCAGCAGCCCGCGGGCAGGGGTGATCCGTGGCTACACCTTC.

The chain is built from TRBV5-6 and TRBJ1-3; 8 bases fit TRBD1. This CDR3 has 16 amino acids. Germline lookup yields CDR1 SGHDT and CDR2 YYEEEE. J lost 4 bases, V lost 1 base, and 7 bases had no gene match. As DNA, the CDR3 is TGTGCCAGCAGCTTGACAGGGGGGGTTTTCGGAAACACCATATATTTT. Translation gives CASSLTGGVFGNTIYF.

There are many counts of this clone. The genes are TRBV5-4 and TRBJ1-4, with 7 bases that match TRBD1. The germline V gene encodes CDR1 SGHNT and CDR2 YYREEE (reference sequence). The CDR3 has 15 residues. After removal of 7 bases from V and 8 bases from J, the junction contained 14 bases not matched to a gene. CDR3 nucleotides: TGTGCCAGCTCGCACGTGACAGGGCGTGAGGAAAAACTGTTTTTT. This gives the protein CASSHVTGREEKLFF.